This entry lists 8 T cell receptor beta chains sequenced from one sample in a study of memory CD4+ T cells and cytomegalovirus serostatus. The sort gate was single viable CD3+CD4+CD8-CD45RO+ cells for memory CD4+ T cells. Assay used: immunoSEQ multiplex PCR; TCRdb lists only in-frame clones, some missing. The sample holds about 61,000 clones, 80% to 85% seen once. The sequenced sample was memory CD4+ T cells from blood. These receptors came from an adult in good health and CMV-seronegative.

The CDR3 DNA is TGTGCCAGCAGTGAAGGGACTAGCGGGGACCGGCGGGAGACCCAGTACTTC. Residues: CASSEGTSGDRRETQYF. The rearrangement joins TRBV6-1 to TRBJ2-5, with 12 bases that match TRBD2. J was trimmed by 5 bases and V by 1 base; bases with no gene match: 8. Germline assignment: CDR1 MNHNS and CDR2 SASEGT. The CDR3 runs to 17 residues.

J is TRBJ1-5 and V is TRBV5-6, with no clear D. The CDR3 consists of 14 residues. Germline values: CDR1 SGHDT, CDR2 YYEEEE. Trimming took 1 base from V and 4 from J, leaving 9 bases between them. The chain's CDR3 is CASSLSPSNQPQHF. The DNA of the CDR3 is TGTGCCAGCAGCTTGTCGCCCTCTAATCAGCCCCAGCATTTT.

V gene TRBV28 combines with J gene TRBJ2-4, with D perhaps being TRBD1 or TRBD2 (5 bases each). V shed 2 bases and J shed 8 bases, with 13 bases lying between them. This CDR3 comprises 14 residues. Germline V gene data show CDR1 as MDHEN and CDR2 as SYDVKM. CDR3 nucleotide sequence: TGTGCCAGCAGTTTACGGCCGGGGCCAGACATTCAGTACTTC. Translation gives CASSLRPGPDIQYF.

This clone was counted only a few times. DNA for the CDR3: TGTGCCAGCTTCCCGGACAGCGACAGGAGAGGCTACACCTTC. As protein: CASFPDSDRRGYTF. The chain couples TRBV18 to TRBJ1-2; the D gene is possibly TRBD1 (6 bases). CDR1 is KGHSH and CDR2 is LQKENI in the germline V gene. V was pared by 7 bases and J by 8 bases, with 20 bases between. This CDR3 comprises 14 residues. The full variable domain, rest sourced from reference TRBV18 and TRBJ1-2, is NAGVMQNPRHLVRRRGQEARLRCSPMKGHSHVYWYRQLPEEGLKFMVYLQKENIIDESGMPKERFSAEFPKEGPSILRIQQVVRGDSAAYFCASFPDSDRRGYTFGSGTRLTVV.

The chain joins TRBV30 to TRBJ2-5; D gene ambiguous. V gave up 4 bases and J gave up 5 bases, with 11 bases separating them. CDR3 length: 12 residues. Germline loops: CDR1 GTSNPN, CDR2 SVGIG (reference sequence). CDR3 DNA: TGTGCCTGGACGGGCGGATGGGAGACCCAGTACTTC. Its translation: CAWTGGWETQYF.

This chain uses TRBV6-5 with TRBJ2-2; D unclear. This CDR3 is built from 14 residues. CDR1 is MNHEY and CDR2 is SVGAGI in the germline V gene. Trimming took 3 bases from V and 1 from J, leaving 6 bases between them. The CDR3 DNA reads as TGTGCCAGCAGTTATACCCAGAACACCGGGGAGCTGTTTTTT. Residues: CASSYTQNTGELFF.

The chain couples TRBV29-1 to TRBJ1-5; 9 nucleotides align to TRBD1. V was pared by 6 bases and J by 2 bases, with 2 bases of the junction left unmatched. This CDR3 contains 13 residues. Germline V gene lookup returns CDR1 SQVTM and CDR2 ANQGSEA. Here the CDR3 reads CSVRDRGNQPQHF. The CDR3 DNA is TGCAGCGTGAGGGACAGGGGCAATCAGCCCCAGCATTTT.

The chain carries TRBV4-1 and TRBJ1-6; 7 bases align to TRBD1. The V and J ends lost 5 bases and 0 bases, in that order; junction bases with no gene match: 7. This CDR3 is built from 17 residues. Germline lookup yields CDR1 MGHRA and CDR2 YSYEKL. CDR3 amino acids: CASSGQTGSSYNSPLHF. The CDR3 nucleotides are TGCGCCAGCAGCGGCCAGACAGGGAGCTCCTATAATTCACCCCTCCACTTT.